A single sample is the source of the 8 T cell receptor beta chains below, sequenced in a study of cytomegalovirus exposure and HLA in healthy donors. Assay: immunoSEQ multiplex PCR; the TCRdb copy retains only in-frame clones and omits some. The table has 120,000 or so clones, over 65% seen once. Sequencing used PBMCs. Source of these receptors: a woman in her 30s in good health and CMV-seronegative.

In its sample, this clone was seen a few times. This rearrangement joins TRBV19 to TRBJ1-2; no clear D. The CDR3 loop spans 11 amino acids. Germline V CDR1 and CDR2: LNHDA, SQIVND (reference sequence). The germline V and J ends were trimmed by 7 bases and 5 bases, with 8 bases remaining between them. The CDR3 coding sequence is TGTGCCAGTATCGGCGGGTATGGCTACACCTTC. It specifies CASIGGYGYTF.

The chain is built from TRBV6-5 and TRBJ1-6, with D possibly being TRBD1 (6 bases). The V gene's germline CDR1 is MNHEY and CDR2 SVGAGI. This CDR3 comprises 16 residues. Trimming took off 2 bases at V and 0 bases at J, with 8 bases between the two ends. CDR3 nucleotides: TGTGCCAGCAGTTACGGACAGTCCTCCTATAATTCACCCCTCCACTTT. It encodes CASSYGQSSYNSPLHF.

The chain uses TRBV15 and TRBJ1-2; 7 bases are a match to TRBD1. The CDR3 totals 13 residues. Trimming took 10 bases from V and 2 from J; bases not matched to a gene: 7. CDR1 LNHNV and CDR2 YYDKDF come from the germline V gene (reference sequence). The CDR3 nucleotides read TGTGCCATTTCTCCGGGACAGAACTATGGCTACACCTTC. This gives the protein CAISPGQNYGYTF. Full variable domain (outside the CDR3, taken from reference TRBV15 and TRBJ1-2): DAMVIQNPRYQVTQFGKPVTLSCSQTLNHNVMYWYQQKSSQAPKLLFHYYDKDFNNEADTPDNFQSRRPNTSFCFLDIRSPGLGDTAMYLCAISPGQNYGYTFGSGTRLTVV.

The CDR3 nucleotides read TGTGCCAGCAGTGGGCAGGGGGCCGGTCAGCCCCAGCATTTT. Its protein is CASSGQGAGQPQHF. J is TRBJ1-5 and V is TRBV2, with 8 bases identical to TRBD1. V lost 4 bases to trimming and J lost 6 bases; unmatched junction nucleotides: 5. Germline V gives CDR1 SNHLY, CDR2 FYNNEI. CDR3 size: 14 residues.

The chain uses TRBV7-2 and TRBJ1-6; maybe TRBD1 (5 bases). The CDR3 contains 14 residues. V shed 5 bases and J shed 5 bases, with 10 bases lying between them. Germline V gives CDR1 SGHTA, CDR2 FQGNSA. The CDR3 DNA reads TGTGCCAGCAGCGTGACGACAGATAATTCACCCCTCCACTTT. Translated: CASSVTTDNSPLHF.

CDR3 coding DNA: TGTGCCAGCAGCCGGGGACAGATTAATGAAAAACTGTTTTTT. Translation gives CASSRGQINEKLFF. This chain joins TRBV27 and TRBJ1-4; 7 positions match TRBD1. V lost 6 bases and J lost 4; bases outside the gene matches: 5. CDR1 and CDR2 (germline): MNHEY, SMNVEV (reference sequence). The CDR3 is 14 residues long.

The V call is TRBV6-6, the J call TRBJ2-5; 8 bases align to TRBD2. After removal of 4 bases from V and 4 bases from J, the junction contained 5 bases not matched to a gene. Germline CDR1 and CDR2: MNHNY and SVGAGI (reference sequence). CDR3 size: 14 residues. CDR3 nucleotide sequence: TGTGCCAGCAGTTGGCGGGGGGCGGGAGAGACCCAGTACTTC. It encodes CASSWRGAGETQYF.

CDR3 coding DNA: TGTGCCAGCAGTTATGGGAGTACCACTGAAGCTTTCTTT. Its translation is CASSYGSTTEAFF. This chain uses TRBV6-5 with TRBJ1-1, with D uncertain. There are 13 residues in the CDR3. V lost 3 bases and J lost 4, with 9 bases in between. The V gene's germline CDR1 is MNHEY and CDR2 SVGAGI.